These 23 T cell receptor beta chains came from one sample sequenced in a study of CD8 T cells in ankylosing spondylitis listed by TCRdb under 2017. Library preparation was by 5' RACE. Sequencing was performed on an Illumina HiSeq 2500. TCRdb reworked the public reads: Q25 trimming with fastp, MiXCR clone assembly, productive beta chains retained. Rows matching on CDR3 protein sequence are summarized as one entry with the most common DNA and genes. Within this sample are around 150,000 distinct CDR3 sequences, with around a third of them counted one time only. 6% of the sample rests with the top ten. What was sequenced was synovial fluid, either unsorted or a sorted T cell fraction (not recorded which). The receptors were sampled from a male donor with ankylosing spondylitis.

CDR3 DNA sequence: TGTGCCAGCAGCCTTAGGGGGGACAGGGGAGGGACCCAGTACTTC. This codes for CASSLRGDRGGTQYF. The chain carries TRBV27 and TRBJ2-5, with 10 nucleotides matching TRBD1. This CDR3 has 15 amino acids. V dropped 6 bases and J dropped 7; count of bases not matched to a gene: 11. Germline V gene data show CDR1 as MNHEY and CDR2 as SMNVEV (reference sequence).

This clonotype was detected a few times. A read error may account for a junction end that differs from germline. The chain employs TRBV7-7 and TRBJ2-1; D perhaps matches TRBD2 (5 bases). The CDR3 is 16 residues long. Germline V gives CDR1 SSHAT, CDR2 FNYEAQ (reference sequence). The CDR3 DNA is TGTGCTAGCAGCCCAACCGCGGCGGGTAGCTACAATGAGCAGTTCTTC. Its translation is CASSPTAAGSYNEQFF. The whole variable domain, remainder taken from reference TRBV7-7 and TRBJ2-1, is GAGVSQSPRYKVTKRGQDVTLRCDPISSHATLYWYQQALGQGPEFLTYFNYEAQPDKSGLPSDRFSAERPEGSISTLTIQRTEQRDSAMYRCASSPTAAGSYNEQFFGPGTRLTVL.

This clonotype has only one observation. The chain uses TRBV3-1 and TRBJ2-5; D is uncertain. CDR1 is LGHDT, CDR2 YNNKEL, per germline (reference sequence). CDR3 length: 13 amino acids. With 4 bases removed from V and 5 bases from J, the gap between germline ends came to 11 bases. The CDR3 is CASSPYPRETQYF. The CDR3 nucleotides read TGTGCCAGCAGCCCCTACCCAAGGGAGACCCAGTACTTC.

Only a few counts were recorded for this clonotype. The V and J genes are TRBV7-9 and TRBJ2-2, with TRBD2 identical over 9 bases. Looked up from germline, CDR1 is SEHNR and CDR2 is FQNEAQ (reference sequence). The CDR3 loop spans 16 amino acids. Unmatched junction bases numbered 6, after V lost 6 bases and J lost 1 base. The CDR3 loop reads CASSSRAGGNTGELFF. The CDR3 DNA sequence: TGTGCCAGCAGTTCCCGAGCGGGAGGGAACACCGGGGAGCTGTTTTTT. Based on the CDR3 plus reference TRBV7-9 and TRBJ2-2, the full variable domain is DTGVSQNPRHKITKRGQNVTFRCDPISEHNRLYWYRQTLGQGPEFLTYFQNEAQLEKSRLLSDRFSAERPKGSFSTLEIQRTEQGDSAMYLCASSSRAGGNTGELFFGEGSRLTVL.

V gene TRBV27 combines with J gene TRBJ2-3; TRBD1 is a possible D gene (6 bases). Trimming removed 3 bases from V and 1 base from J, with 20 bases in between. CDR1 is MNHEY and CDR2 is SMNVEV in the germline V gene (reference sequence). This CDR3 has 18 residues. The CDR3 here is CASSLALAGTRGTDTQYF. The CDR3 coding sequence is TGTGCCAGCAGTTTGGCTCTCGCCGGGACAAGGGGCACAGATACGCAGTATTTT.

The V and J genes are TRBV5-1 and TRBJ2-7, with D maybe TRBD1 (5 bases). Trimming shortened V by 6 bases and J by 0 bases, and 10 bases separated the two germline ends. Germline lookup yields CDR1 SGHRS and CDR2 YFSETQ. The CDR3 has 13 residues. CDR3 in amino acids: CASKAGISYEQYF. The CDR3 DNA reads TGCGCCAGCAAGGCAGGGATCTCCTACGAGCAGTACTTC.

The chain carries TRBV5-6 and TRBJ1-1, with D maybe TRBD1 (6 bases). V was pared by 4 bases and J by 5 bases, with 15 bases between. The germline V gene has CDR1 SGHDT and CDR2 YYEEEE. The CDR3 has 14 amino acids. The DNA for the CDR3 is TGTGCCAGCAGCGCGGACAGAGGAGGGACTGAAGCTTTCTTT. Protein sequence: CASSADRGGTEAFF.

This chain joins TRBV28 and TRBJ1-2; D uncertain. The CDR3 totals 12 residues. Germline-derived CDR1 and CDR2 are MDHEN and SYDVKM. With 6 bases removed from V and 6 bases from J, the gap between germline ends came to 11 bases. CDR3: CASSRLKDGYTF. The CDR3 coding sequence is TGTGCCAGCAGCCGCCTGAAGGATGGCTACACCTTC.

The rearrangement links TRBV4-3 to TRBJ2-7; the match to TRBD2 covers 13 bases. The junction had 4 bases not matched to a gene; V was cut back by 0 bases and J by 5 bases. The germline V gene encodes CDR1 LGHNA and CDR2 YSLEER. The CDR3 is 16 residues long. Here the CDR3 DNA reads TGCGCCAGCAGCCAAGACTGGACTAGCGGGAGCAACGAGCAGTACTTC. It translates to CASSQDWTSGSNEQYF.

The chain carries TRBV20-1 and TRBJ2-5; D perhaps matches TRBD1 (6 bases). Per the germline V gene, CDR1 is DFQATT and CDR2 is SNEGSKA (reference sequence). The CDR3 is made up of 15 amino acids. V gave up 3 bases and J gave up 3 bases, with 17 bases separating them. The CDR3 sequence: CSARDFTRGKETQYF. The CDR3 nucleotides are TGCAGTGCTAGGGACTTTACCAGGGGAAAAGAGACCCAGTACTTC.

V and J are TRBV20-1 and TRBJ2-1; weak D call: TRBD2 (6 bases). This CDR3 comprises 16 residues. Trimming took off 0 bases at V and 7 bases at J, with 19 bases between the two ends. The germline CDR1 and CDR2 sequences are DFQATT and SNEGSKA (reference sequence). CDR3 protein: CSARDAKTGVMNEQFF. The DNA for the CDR3 is TGCAGTGCTAGAGATGCGAAAACGGGAGTAATGAATGAGCAGTTCTTC.

The chain is built from TRBV20-1 and TRBJ1-1; D perhaps matches TRBD1 (6 bases). CDR1 is DFQATT, CDR2 SNEGSKA, per germline (reference sequence). This CDR3 spans 12 amino acids. DNA of the CDR3: TGCACCGGGGGGCGAACGGGGGACGAAGCTTTCTTT. This codes for CTGGRTGDEAFF.

The chain combines TRBV12-3 or TRBV12-4 with TRBJ2-3; 7 nucleotides align to TRBD1. The CDR3 consists of 14 residues. After removal of 5 bases from V and 6 bases from J, the junction contained 8 bases not matched to a gene. DNA of the CDR3: TGTGCCAGCAGTCCCGACAGGGTTGAGGATACGCAGTATTTT. Translating it yields CASSPDRVEDTQYF.

At least ten counts were recorded for this clonotype. The gene calls are TRBV20-1 and TRBJ2-7, with D perhaps matching TRBD1 (5 bases). CDR3 length equals 12 residues. Per germline, CDR1 DFQATT and CDR2 SNEGSKA (reference sequence). Between the trimmed V and J ends, which lost 1 base and 3 bases, there was a span of 7 bases. The CDR3 is CSARGQYYEQYF. The CDR3, as DNA: TGCAGTGCTAGAGGACAGTACTACGAGCAGTACTTC.

This sequence joins TRBV12-3 or TRBV12-4 and TRBJ2-3; possibly TRBD1 or TRBD2 for D (5 bases each). Between the trimmed V and J ends, which lost 5 bases and 0 bases, there was a span of 18 bases. CDR3 length equals 17 residues. The CDR3 DNA is TGTGCCAGCAGTCCAGCCTCCGGGACCCCGAGCACAGATACGCAGTATTTT. Translating gives CASSPASGTPSTDTQYF.

Here the CDR3 DNA reads TGTGCCAGCAATGAGAGGGGGGGCTCCTACAATGAGCAGTTCTTC. Encoded protein: CASNERGGSYNEQFF. The rearrangement joins TRBV7-2 to TRBJ2-1; maybe TRBD2 (7 bases). CDR3 length: 15 amino acids. V was clipped by 7 bases and J by 0 bases, with 13 bases between them. CDR1 is SGHTA and CDR2 is FQGNSA in the germline V gene.

The chain combines TRBV28 with TRBJ1-2; D is uncertain. Trimming removed 10 bases at V and 4 bases at J, with 25 bases between. Germline V gene sequence: CDR1 MDHEN, CDR2 SYDVKM. The CDR3 length is 16 residues. The CDR3 nucleotides read TGTGCCACCAAGTTTGGAACTCAGAGGGCGCCCTATGGCTACACCTTC. This codes for CATKFGTQRAPYGYTF.

The rearrangement links TRBV4-1 to TRBJ2-3; D perhaps matches TRBD1 (6 bases). CDR3 length: 16 amino acids. CDR1 is MGHRA, CDR2 YSYEKL, per germline. Trimming removed 0 bases from V and 2 bases from J, with 12 bases in between. The CDR3, as DNA: TGCGCCAGCAGCCAAGATCTGACGGGACACACAGATACGCAGTATTTT. Translated: CASSQDLTGHTDTQYF.

This clonotype was observed a few times. This chain uses TRBV2 with TRBJ2-5; TRBD2 is a possible D gene (6 bases). Germline loops: CDR1 SNHLY, CDR2 FYNNEI. The CDR3 contains 15 residues. Trimming took off 3 bases at V and 5 bases at J, with 16 bases between the two ends. The CDR3 loop is CASSDITVGGETQYF. DNA of the CDR3: TGTGCCAGCAGTGATATCACGGTGGGGGGTGAGACCCAGTACTTC.

This rearrangement joins TRBV18 to TRBJ2-7, with D unresolved. The V gene's germline CDR1 is KGHSH and CDR2 LQKENI. The CDR3 spans 13 residues. Deletions cut 2 bases from V and 2 bases from J, with 7 bases between. Written as DNA, the CDR3 is TGTGCCAGCTCACCAGAAATTACCTACGAGCAGTACTTC. Protein: CASSPEITYEQYF.

In this sample, this clonotype turned up a few times. CDR3 sequence (DNA): TGTGCCAGCAGTTTATCCGTTGGTCTTAGTTCAAACACCATATATTTT. Its translation: CASSLSVGLSSNTIYF. The V and J genes are TRBV27 and TRBJ1-3; unclear D gene. V lost 0 bases and J 6 bases, leaving 15 bases between the germline ends. From germline, CDR1 is MNHEY and CDR2 SMNVEV (reference sequence). The CDR3 consists of 16 residues.

The chain is built from TRBV29-1 and TRBJ1-1; TRBD1 agrees at 7 bases. Germline CDR1 SQVTM, CDR2 ANQGSEA. The J segment lost 5 bases and the V segment lost 7 bases, leaving 13 bases of the junction unmatched. The CDR3 sequence is 14 residues long. The CDR3 sequence is CSAGPQGVATEAFF. Written as DNA, the CDR3 is TGCAGCGCCGGACCGCAGGGGGTAGCGACTGAAGCTTTCTTT.

This clonotype was seen a few times. The V call is TRBV2, the J call TRBJ2-1; 10 nucleotides align to TRBD2. The CDR3 extends over 16 amino acids. J lost 2 bases, V lost 4 bases, and 5 bases had no gene match. Germline values: CDR1 SNHLY, CDR2 FYNNEI. In DNA, the CDR3 is TGTGCCAGCAGTGGTACTAGCGGGGCCCCCTACAATGAGCAGTTCTTC. It is translated as CASSGTSGAPYNEQFF.